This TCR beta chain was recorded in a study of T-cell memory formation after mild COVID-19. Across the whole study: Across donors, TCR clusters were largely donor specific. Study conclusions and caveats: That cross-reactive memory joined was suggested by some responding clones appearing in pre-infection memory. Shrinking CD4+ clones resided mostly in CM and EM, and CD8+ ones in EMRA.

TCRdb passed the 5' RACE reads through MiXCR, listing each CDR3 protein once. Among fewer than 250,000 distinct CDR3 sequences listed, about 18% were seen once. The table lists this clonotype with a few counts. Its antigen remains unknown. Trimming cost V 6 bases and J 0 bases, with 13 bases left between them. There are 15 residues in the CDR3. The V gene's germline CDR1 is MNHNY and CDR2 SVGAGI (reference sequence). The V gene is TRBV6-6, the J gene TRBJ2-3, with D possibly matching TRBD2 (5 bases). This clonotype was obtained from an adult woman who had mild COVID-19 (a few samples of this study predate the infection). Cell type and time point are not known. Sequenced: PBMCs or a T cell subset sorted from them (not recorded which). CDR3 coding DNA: TGTGCCAGCAGACCGAGCGGAATGAGCACAGATACGCAGTATTTT. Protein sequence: CASRPSGMSTDTQYF.